Presented here are 2 T cell receptor beta chains from one specimen sequenced in a study of control samples from healthy donors and cancer patients. Using immunoSEQ multiplex PCR, the repertoire was profiled, and TCRdb retains in-frame clones only, with some absent. The table has 150,000 to 200,000 clones, about nine tenths seen once; the top ten hold around 2%. The sequencing sample was made of blood. All receptors derive from a woman aged 40 to 49 in good health.

The chain recombines TRBV29-1 with TRBJ1-4, with 9 bases aligning to TRBD1. V dropped 7 bases and J dropped 5; count of bases not matched to a gene: 5. The CDR3 has 13 residues. The germline CDR1 and CDR2 sequences are SQVTM and ANQGSEA. The CDR3 DNA follows: TGCAGCGGACGACAGGGGGTGAATGAAAAACTGTTTTTT. This codes for CSGRQGVNEKLFF.

The chain has TRBV24-1 and TRBJ2-2; D unclear. This CDR3 is 14 amino acids long. CDR1 and CDR2 from the germline V gene are KGHDR and SFDVKD. V lost 9 bases and J 3 bases, leaving 13 bases between the germline ends. For the CDR3, the DNA is TGTGCCACCTCCTCCACGTACGACACCGGGGAGCTGTTTTTT. This sequence encodes CATSSTYDTGELFF.